The 15 T cell receptor beta chains below all came from one sample that was sequenced in a study of molecular identifiers for immune sequencing clone quantification. TCRdb analysed the PCR reads with MiXCR anew, one entry per CDR3 protein. This table has about 640,000 distinct CDR3 sequences, 15% to 20% appearing once. The sample taken for sequencing was naive CD8+ T cells from blood, with Jurkat cell RNA spiked in. The sample's subset: FACS-sorted CD8+CD4-CCR7+CD45RA+ naive T cells. These TCRs come from a human donor in good health. Some libraries in this study had Jurkat cell RNA spiked in.

The V and J genes are TRBV10-2 and TRBJ2-3; TRBD2 is a possible D gene (6 bases). CDR1 and CDR2 (germline): WSHSY, SAAADI. V lost 3 bases to trimming and J lost 1 base, with 11 bases between them. The CDR3 loop spans 15 amino acids. CDR3 sequence reads: CASSEAERGTDTQYF. The CDR3 DNA reads as TGCGCCAGCAGTGAAGCGGAGCGGGGCACAGATACGCAGTATTTT.

CDR3 loop: CASSVDIGKGTQYF. Written as DNA, the CDR3 is TGTGCCAGCAGCGTAGATATAGGTAAAGGGACCCAGTACTTC. The V and J genes are TRBV9 and TRBJ2-5, with D uncertain. The V gene lost 0 bases and the J gene lost 7 bases, with 13 bases spanning the gap. The CDR3 length is 14 residues. Germline V gives CDR1 SGDLS, CDR2 YYNGEE.

The chain combines TRBV30 with TRBJ1-1; D is perhaps TRBD1 (5 bases). Trimming cost V 0 bases and J 1 base, with 9 bases left between them. The CDR3 totals 14 residues. The germline V gene has CDR1 GTSNPN and CDR2 SVGIG (reference sequence). The CDR3 here is CAWSVGVTNTEAFF. The CDR3 DNA follows: TGTGCCTGGAGTGTAGGGGTTACGAACACTGAAGCTTTCTTT.

The table lists this clonotype with many counts. CDR3 nucleotide sequence: TGTGCCAGCAGTTTCCCAGGGGTTAATTCACCCCTCCACTTT. Its protein product is CASSFPGVNSPLHF. The chain links TRBV27 to TRBJ1-6; possibly TRBD1 for D (6 bases). CDR3 length: 14 amino acids. Germline CDR1 MNHEY, CDR2 SMNVEV (reference sequence). With 3 bases removed from V and 6 bases from J, the gap between germline ends came to 9 bases.

The sample holds a few counts of this clonotype. This sequence joins TRBV2 and TRBJ2-3, with D maybe TRBD1 (6 bases). Germline loops: CDR1 SNHLY, CDR2 FYNNEI. The V end lost 10 bases, the J end lost 4 bases, and 15 bases lay between the germline ends. The CDR3 totals 13 residues. Here the CDR3 DNA reads TGTGCCAACGCGAGACAGGCGGCAGATACGCAGTATTTT. Translated, it gives CANARQAADTQYF.

This sequence joins TRBV6-2 or TRBV6-3 and TRBJ2-3, with D perhaps being TRBD1 or TRBD2 (5 bases each). Per the germline V gene, CDR1 is MNHEY and CDR2 is SVGEGT. The ends were cut back, 8 bases at V and 3 bases at J, with 21 bases in the middle. CDR3 length: 16 amino acids. The CDR3 DNA reads as TGTGCCAGCTGTCAAATGCAGGGAGAAGAGACAGATACGCAGTATTTT. Encoded protein: CASCQMQGEETDTQYF.

About this clonotype: No conserved phenylalanine or tryptophan ends this CDR3, so it is likely a read error. The limits of the CDR3 on the DNA are not certain, so only TCRdb's listed CDR3 is given. The chain links TRBV19 to TRBJ1-1. In germline, CDR1 is LNHDA, CDR2 SQIVND (reference sequence). The CDR3 is 13 amino acids long, termini counted. The CDR3 loop is CASSITVNTEALS.

This clonotype was recorded at least ten times. The CDR3 DNA sequence: TGCAGTGCTAGAGATGTTACAGGGTGGGACTCACCCCTCCACTTT. Its translation: CSARDVTGWDSPLHF. This chain uses TRBV20-1 with TRBJ1-6; D may be TRBD1 (6 bases). The CDR3 contains 15 residues. Between the trimmed V and J ends, which lost 0 bases and 10 bases, there was a span of 16 bases. Germline V lookup: CDR1 DFQATT, CDR2 SNEGSKA (reference sequence).

Concerning this clonotype itself: This clone may be a read error of a much larger clone one base away. The chain has TRBV4-1 and TRBJ1-5, with D perhaps matching TRBD1 (5 bases). The CDR3 spans 16 residues. Trimming pared 2 bases from V and 5 bases from J, leaving 16 bases between. The germline V gene encodes CDR1 MGHRA and CDR2 YSYEKL. Here the CDR3 DNA reads TGCGCCAGCAGCCAACTATCGGGACGGGGACATCAGCCCCAGCATTTT. Protein: CASSQLSGRGHQPQHF.

This clonotype was seen repeatedly, ten times or more. V and J are TRBV2 and TRBJ1-1; TRBD1 might be the D (6 bases). Trimming cost V 4 bases and J 5 bases, with 20 bases left between them. CDR1 is SNHLY and CDR2 is FYNNEI in the germline V gene. This CDR3 spans 16 amino acids. CDR3 in DNA: TGTGCCAGCAGTGGCTCGCACGGGGGGGCGGGAACTGAAGCTTTCTTT. It is translated as CASSGSHGGAGTEAFF.

The chain couples TRBV11-2 to TRBJ2-5; TRBD2 matches 10 bases. With V trimmed by 5 bases and J by 3 bases, 6 bases remained unmatched. Germline CDR1 and CDR2: SGHAT and FQNNGV. This CDR3 spans 15 amino acids. CDR3 in DNA: TGTGCCAGCAGCAGGCGGACTAGCGGCAAAGAGACCCAGTACTTC. As protein: CASSRRTSGKETQYF.

This clonotype was observed a handful of times. The chain employs TRBV6-1 and TRBJ2-5; D might be TRBD2 (6 bases). V lost 2 bases and J 1 base, leaving 17 bases between the germline ends. The CDR3 has 17 residues. In germline, CDR1 is MNHNS, CDR2 SASEGT. The CDR3 nucleotides read TGTGCCAGCAGTGAACGGACTACCCCTCGTGTCCAAGAGACCCAGTACTTC. It yields the protein CASSERTTPRVQETQYF.

There are a few counts of this clonotype. No conserved phenylalanine or tryptophan is present at the end of the CDR3, so a read error is the likely explanation. The rearrangement uses TRBV12-3 or TRBV12-4 and TRBJ1-6; TRBD1 agrees at 9 bases. V shed 6 bases, J shed 10 bases, and the junction held 7 bases outside the gene matches. The CDR3 loop spans 14 amino acids. The CDR3 nucleotides read TGTGCCAGCAGAGCGACAGGGGGTAACTCACCCCTCCACTCT. It encodes CASRATGGNSPLHS.

The sample holds many counts of this clonotype. The chain combines TRBV30 with TRBJ2-1; 9 bases align to TRBD2. The junction had 10 bases not matched to a gene; V was cut back by 3 bases and J by 7 bases. This CDR3 comprises 15 residues. Germline CDR1 and CDR2: GTSNPN and SVGIG (reference sequence). CDR3 in amino acids: CAWSFERGAGNEQFF. CDR3 DNA sequence: TGTGCCTGGAGCTTTGAGCGGGGGGCCGGGAATGAGCAGTTCTTC.

Points on this clonotype: A much larger clone is a single base away; this may be a read error. No conserved phenylalanine or tryptophan ends this CDR3, so it is likely a read error. V and J are TRBV4-3 and TRBJ2-7, with D possibly TRBD1 on 6 matching bases. The CDR3 is 15 residues long. V lost 0 bases, J lost 2 bases, and 11 bases lay in between. CDR1 and CDR2 (germline): LGHNA, YSLEER. The CDR3 DNA sequence: TGCGCCAGCAGCCAAGACGTCAGGGGCCCCTACGAGCAGTACTCC. Protein product: CASSQDVRGPYEQYS.